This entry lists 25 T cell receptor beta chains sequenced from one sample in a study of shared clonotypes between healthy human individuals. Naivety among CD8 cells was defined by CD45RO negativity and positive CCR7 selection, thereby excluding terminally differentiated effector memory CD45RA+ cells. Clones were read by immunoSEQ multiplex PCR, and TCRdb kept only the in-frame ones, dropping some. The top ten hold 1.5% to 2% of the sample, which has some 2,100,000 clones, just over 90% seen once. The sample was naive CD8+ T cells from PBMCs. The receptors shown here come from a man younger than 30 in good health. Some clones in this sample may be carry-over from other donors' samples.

The CDR3 sequence is CASRTSGRRNEQFF. CDR3 DNA: TGTGCCAGCAGGACTAGCGGGAGGCGCAATGAGCAGTTCTTC. The chain carries TRBV27 and TRBJ2-1; TRBD2 matches 13 bases. The V and J ends lost 6 bases and 6 bases, in that order; junction bases with no gene match: 2. This CDR3 has 14 residues. The germline CDR1 and CDR2 sequences are MNHEY and SMNVEV (reference sequence).

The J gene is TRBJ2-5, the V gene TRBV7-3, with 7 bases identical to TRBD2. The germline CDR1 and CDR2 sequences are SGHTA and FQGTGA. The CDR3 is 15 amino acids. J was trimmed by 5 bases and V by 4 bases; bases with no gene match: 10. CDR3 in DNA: TGTGCCAGCAGCTCCACAGGACTAGTAGGGGAGACCCAGTACTTC. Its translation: CASSSTGLVGETQYF.

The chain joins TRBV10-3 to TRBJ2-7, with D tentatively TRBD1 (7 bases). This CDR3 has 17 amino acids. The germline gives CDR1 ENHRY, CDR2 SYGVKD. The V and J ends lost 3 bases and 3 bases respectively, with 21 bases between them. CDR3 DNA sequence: TGTGCCATCAGTGACCACGGGGGACAGTTTGGGGGCTACGAGCAGTACTTC. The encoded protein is CAISDHGGQFGGYEQYF.

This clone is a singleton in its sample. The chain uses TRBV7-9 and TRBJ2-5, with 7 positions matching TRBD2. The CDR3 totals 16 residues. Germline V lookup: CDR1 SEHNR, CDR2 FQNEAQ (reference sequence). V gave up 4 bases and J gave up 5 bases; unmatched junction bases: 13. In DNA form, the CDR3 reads TGTGCCAGCAGCTACCCCACGCGGGAGCTGGGGGAGACCCAGTACTTC. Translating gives CASSYPTRELGETQYF. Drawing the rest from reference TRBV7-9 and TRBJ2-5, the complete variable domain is DTGVSQNPRHKITKRGQNVTFRCDPISEHNRLYWYRQTLGQGPEFLTYFQNEAQLEKSRLLSDRFSAERPKGSFSTLEIQRTEQGDSAMYLCASSYPTRELGETQYFGPGTRLLVL.

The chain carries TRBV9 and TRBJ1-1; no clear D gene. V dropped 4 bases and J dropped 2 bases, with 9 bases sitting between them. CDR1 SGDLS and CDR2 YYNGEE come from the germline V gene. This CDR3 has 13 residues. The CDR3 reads CASSSDLNTEAFF. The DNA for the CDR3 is TGTGCCAGCAGCTCCGATCTCAACACTGAAGCTTTCTTT.

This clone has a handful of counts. CDR3 region: CASIPRRGQSIGEKLFF. DNA of the CDR3: TGTGCCAGTATCCCTAGGAGGGGGCAAAGCATTGGCGAAAAACTGTTTTTT. This sequence joins TRBV19 and TRBJ1-4; 7 bases map to TRBD1. Germline CDR1 LNHDA, CDR2 SQIVND (reference sequence). Germline trimming cut 7 bases from V and 8 bases from J; bases unmatched to any gene: 19. The CDR3 extends over 17 amino acids.

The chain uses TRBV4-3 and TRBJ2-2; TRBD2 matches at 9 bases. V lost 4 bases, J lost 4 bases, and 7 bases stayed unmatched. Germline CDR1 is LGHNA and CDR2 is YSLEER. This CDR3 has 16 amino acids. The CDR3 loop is CASSRLGAGGTGELFF. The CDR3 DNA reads TGCGCCAGCAGCCGTTTGGGAGCGGGAGGCACCGGGGAGCTGTTTTTT.

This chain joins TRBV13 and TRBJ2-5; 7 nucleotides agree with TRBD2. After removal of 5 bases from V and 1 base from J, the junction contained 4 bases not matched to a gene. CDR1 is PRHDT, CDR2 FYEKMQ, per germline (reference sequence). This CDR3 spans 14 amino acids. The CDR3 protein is CASSRGSIQETQYF. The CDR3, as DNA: TGTGCCAGCAGCCGCGGGAGTATCCAAGAGACCCAGTACTTC.

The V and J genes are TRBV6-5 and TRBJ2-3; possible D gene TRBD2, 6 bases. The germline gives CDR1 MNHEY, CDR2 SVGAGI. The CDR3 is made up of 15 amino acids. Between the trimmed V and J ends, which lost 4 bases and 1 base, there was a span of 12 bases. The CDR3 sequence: CASSSSSARTDTQYF. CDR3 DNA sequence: TGTGCCAGCAGTTCGTCTAGCGCCCGCACAGATACGCAGTATTTT.

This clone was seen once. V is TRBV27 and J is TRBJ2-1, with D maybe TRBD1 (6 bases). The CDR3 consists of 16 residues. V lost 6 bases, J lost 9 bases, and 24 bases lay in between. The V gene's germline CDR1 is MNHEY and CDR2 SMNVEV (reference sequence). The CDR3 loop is CASSTYTGLGDAEQFF. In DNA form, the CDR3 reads TGTGCCAGCAGCACTTACACAGGGCTAGGGGACGCTGAGCAGTTCTTC.

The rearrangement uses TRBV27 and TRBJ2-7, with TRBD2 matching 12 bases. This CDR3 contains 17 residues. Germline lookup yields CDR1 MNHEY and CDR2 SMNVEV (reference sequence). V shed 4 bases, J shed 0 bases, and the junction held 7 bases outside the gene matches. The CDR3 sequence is CASSYRTSGTISYEQYF. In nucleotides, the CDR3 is TGTGCCAGCAGTTACCGGACTAGCGGGACCATCTCCTACGAGCAGTACTTC.

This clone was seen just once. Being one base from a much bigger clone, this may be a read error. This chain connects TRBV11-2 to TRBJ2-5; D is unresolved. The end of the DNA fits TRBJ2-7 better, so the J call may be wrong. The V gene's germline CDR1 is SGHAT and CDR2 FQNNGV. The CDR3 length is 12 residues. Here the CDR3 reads CASSLGDYEQYF. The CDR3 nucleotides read TGTGCCAGCAGCTTAGGGGACTACGAGCAGTACTTC.

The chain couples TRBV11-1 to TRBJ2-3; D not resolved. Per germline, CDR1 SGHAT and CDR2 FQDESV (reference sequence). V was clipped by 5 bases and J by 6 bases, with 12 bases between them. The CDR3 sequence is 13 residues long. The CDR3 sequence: CASSPERLDTQYF. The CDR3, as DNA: TGTGCCAGCAGCCCTGAGCGTCTGGATACGCAGTATTTT. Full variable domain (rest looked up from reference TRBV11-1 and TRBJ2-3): EAEVAQSPRYKITEKSQAVAFWCDPISGHATLYWYRQILGQGPELLVQFQDESVVDDSQLPKDRFSAERLKGVDSTLKIQPAELGDSAMYLCASSPERLDTQYFGPGTRLTVL.

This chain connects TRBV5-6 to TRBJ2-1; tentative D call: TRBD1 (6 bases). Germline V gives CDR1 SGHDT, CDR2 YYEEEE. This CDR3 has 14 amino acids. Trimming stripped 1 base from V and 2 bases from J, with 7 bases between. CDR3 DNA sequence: TGTGCCAGCAGCTTGACAGGGCCCTACAATGAGCAGTTCTTC. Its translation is CASSLTGPYNEQFF.

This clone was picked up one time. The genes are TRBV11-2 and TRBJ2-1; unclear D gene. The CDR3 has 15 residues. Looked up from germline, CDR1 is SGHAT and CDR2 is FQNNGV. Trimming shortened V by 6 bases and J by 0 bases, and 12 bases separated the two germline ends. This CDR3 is CASSRDGVSYNEQFF. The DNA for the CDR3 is TGTGCCAGCAGTCGTGATGGGGTCTCCTACAATGAGCAGTTCTTC.

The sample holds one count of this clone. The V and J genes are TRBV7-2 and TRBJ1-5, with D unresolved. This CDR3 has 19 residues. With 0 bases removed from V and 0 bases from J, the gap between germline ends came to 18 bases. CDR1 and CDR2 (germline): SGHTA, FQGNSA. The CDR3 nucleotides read TGTGCCAGCAGCTTAGCTTGGGCCCCCCTCGGGAATAGCAATCAGCCCCAGCATTTT. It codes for CASSLAWAPLGNSNQPQHF.

This chain's CDR3 is CASSVEGAAEKLFF. The CDR3 nucleotides are TGTGCCAGCAGCGTAGAGGGAGCCGCTGAAAAACTGTTTTTT. This rearrangement joins TRBV9 to TRBJ1-4; D is uncertain. This CDR3 has 14 amino acids. CDR1 SGDLS and CDR2 YYNGEE come from the germline V gene. V dropped 0 bases and J dropped 7 bases, with 10 bases sitting between them.

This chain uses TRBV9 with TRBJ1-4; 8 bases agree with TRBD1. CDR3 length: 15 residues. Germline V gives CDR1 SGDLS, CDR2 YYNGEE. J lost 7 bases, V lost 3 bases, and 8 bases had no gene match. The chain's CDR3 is CASSAFQGAREKLFF. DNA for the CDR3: TGTGCCAGCAGCGCGTTTCAGGGGGCGCGTGAAAAACTGTTTTTT. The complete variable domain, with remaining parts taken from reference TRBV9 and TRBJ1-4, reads DSGVTQTPKHLITATGQRVTLRCSPRSGDLSVYWYQQSLDQGLQFLIQYYNGEERAKGNILERFSAQQFPDLHSELNLSSLELGDSALYFCASSAFQGAREKLFFGSGTQLSVL.

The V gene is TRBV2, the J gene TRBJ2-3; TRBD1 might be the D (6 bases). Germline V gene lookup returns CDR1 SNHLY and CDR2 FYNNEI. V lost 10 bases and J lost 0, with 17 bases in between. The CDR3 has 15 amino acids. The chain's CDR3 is CATTRGSGSTDTQYF. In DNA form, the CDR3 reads TGTGCCACGACGAGGGGGAGCGGCAGCACAGATACGCAGTATTTT.

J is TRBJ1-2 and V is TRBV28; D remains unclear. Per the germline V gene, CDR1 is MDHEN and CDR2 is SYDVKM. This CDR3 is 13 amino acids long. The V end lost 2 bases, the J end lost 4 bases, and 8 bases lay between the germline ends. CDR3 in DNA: TGTGCCAGCAGTTTACACAGCTCCTATGGCTACACCTTC. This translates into CASSLHSSYGYTF.

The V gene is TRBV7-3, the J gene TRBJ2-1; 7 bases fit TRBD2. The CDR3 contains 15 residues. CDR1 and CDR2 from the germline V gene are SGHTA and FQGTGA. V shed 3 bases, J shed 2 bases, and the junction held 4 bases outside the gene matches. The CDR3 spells CASSFASGPYNEQFF. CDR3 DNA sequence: TGTGCCAGCAGCTTCGCTAGCGGCCCCTACAATGAGCAGTTCTTC.

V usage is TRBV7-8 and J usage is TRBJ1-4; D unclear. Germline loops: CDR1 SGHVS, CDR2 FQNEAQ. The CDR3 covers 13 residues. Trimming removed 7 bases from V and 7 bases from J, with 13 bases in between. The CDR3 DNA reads TGTGCCAGCAATTACAAACGAGGTGAAAAACTGTTTTTT. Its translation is CASNYKRGEKLFF.

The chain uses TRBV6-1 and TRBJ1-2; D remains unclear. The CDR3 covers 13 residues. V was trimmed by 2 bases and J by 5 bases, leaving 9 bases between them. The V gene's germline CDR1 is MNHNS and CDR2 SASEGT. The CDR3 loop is CASSENSPYGYTF. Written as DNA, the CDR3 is TGTGCCAGCAGTGAAAACTCACCATATGGCTACACCTTC.

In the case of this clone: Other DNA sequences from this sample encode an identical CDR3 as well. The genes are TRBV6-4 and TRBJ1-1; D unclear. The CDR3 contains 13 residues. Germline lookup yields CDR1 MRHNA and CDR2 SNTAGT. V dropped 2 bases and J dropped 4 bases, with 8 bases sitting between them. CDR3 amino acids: CASSDGVGTEAFF. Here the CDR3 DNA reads TGTGCCAGCAGTGACGGGGTAGGCACTGAAGCTTTCTTT.

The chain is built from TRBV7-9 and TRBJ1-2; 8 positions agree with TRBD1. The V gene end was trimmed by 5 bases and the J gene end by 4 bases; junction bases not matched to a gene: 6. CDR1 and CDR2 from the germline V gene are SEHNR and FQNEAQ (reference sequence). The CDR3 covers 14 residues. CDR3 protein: CASSPDRAFYGYTF. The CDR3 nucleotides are TGTGCCAGCAGCCCGGACAGGGCTTTCTATGGCTACACCTTC.